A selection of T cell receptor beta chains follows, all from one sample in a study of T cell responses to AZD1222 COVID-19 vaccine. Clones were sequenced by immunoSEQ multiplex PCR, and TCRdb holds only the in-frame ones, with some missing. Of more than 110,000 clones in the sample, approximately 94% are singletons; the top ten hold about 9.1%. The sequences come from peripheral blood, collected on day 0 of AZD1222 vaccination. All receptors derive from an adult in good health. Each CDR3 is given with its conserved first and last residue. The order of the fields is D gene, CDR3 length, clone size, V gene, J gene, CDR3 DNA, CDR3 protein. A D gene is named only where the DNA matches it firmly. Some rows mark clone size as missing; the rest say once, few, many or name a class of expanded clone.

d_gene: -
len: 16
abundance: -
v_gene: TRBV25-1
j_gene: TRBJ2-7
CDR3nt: TGTGCCAGCTCCCGACTTGGCGGGACAGATACCTACGAGCAGTACTTC
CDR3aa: CASSRLGGTDTYEQYF

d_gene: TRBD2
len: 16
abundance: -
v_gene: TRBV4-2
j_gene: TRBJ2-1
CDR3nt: TGTGCCAGCAGCCAAGTGGGGCTAGCGGGGGGGAATGAGCAGTTCTTC
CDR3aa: CASSQVGLAGGNEQFF

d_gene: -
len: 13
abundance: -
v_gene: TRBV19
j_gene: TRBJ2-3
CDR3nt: TGTGCCAGTAGACCCATAGGCACAGATACGCAGTATTTT
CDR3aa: CASRPIGTDTQYF

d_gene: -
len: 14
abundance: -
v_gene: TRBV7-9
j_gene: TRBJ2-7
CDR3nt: TGTGCCAGCAGCCAGCAACGAACTCTAGACGAGCAGTACTTC
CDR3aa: CASSQQRTLDEQYF

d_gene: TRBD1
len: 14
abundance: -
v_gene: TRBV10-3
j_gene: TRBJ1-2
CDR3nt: TGTGCCATCAGTGATGGCAGACAGGGGAGTGGCTACACCTTC
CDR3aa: CAISDGRQGSGYTF

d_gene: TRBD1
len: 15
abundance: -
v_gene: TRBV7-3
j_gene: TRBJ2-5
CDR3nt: TGTGCCAGCAGCTCGACAGGGGGCGAGTTCGAGACCCAGTACTTC
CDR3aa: CASSSTGGEFETQYF

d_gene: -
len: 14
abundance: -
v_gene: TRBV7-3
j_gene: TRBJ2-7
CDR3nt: TGTGCCAGCAGCTTACATCAGGGAGCCTACGAGCAGTACTTC
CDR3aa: CASSLHQGAYEQYF

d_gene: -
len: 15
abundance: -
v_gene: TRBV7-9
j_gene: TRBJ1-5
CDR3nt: TGTGCCAGCAGCTTAGAAGGGAGGAGCAATCAGCCCCAGCATTTT
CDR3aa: CASSLEGRSNQPQHF

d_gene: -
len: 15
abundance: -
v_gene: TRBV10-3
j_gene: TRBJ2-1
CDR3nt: TGTGCCATCAAGAAAGACAGCGCCGAGGTCAATGAGCAGTTCTTC
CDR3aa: CAIKKDSAEVNEQFF

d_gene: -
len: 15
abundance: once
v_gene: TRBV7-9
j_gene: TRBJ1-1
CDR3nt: TGTGCCAGCAGCTTATTAAGCGGAAGGAACACTGAAGCTTTCTTT
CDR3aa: CASSLLSGRNTEAFF

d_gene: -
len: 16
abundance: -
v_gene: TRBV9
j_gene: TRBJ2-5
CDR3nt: TGTGCCAGCAGCCCGGACAGTAAAACAAGCCAAGAGACCCAGTACTTC
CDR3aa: CASSPDSKTSQETQYF

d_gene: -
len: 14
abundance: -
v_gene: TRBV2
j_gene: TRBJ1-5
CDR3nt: TGTGCCAGCAGGGCGCTGGCAGCCGATCAGCCCCAGCATTTT
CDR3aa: CASRALAADQPQHF

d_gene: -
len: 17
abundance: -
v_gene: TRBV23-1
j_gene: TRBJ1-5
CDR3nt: TGCGCCAGCAGTCAATTGCAGCTACTAATTTTCAATCAGCCCCAGCATTTT
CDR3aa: CASSQLQLLIFNQPQHF